This note documents a single T cell receptor (beta chain) sequence. The antigen it recognizes is unknown. Within one base of it there is no much larger clone, and no base qualities were kept. RNA was extracted with the RNeasy kit and roughly 0.5 to 1 ug was reverse transcribed using random hexamers. The immunoSEQ multiplex PCR assay, which covers 54 Vbeta and 13 Jbeta segments, was used to amplify TCR beta CDR3 regions. To correct PCR amplification bias, a synthetic template baseline was used for both primer optimization and computational correction. In the authors' own workflow: Reads were assigned to V, D and J genes according to IMGT and analyzed in immunoSEQ Analyzer, with only productive sequences retained. Clonality was calculated as one minus the Shannon entropy normalized by log2 of the number of productive unique sequences. Public and private clones were assessed among the 100 most prevalent clones of each patient and control. Susac-specific clones were defined as absent from healthy and MS cohorts, 1052 published viral clones and other ImmuneACCESS disease sequences. Using fastp trimming at Q25 and MiXCR clonotype assembly, TCRdb reanalyzed the public sequencing data and kept in-frame beta chains. CDR3 protein sequences are deduplicated, and each keeps its most common genes and DNA. TCRdb's processing, not the authors' own work, is the source of the V and J calls. This sample has about 200,000 distinct CDR3 sequences in its table, and 92% of those were observed once. In total, the top ten clones hold about 0.12% of the sample.

The data derive from a study of CD8 T cells in Susac syndrome (dated by TCRdb to between 2018 and 2021). Regarding the complete study: Whether CD8+ T cell activation and differentiation in Susac syndrome was antigen driven was tested using repertoire sequencing. The clonality of the CD8+ T cell repertoire was compared across more than 9 healthy donors, some 14 Susac syndrome patients and fewer than 16 multiple sclerosis patients. The research as a whole found: The study acknowledged that relatively few individuals were included in the TCR sequencing and HLA analysis.

The CDR3 numbers 15 residues from cysteine through phenylalanine. Kept here is only the CDR3 DNA, which spans 45 bases and is read in frame from base 1. Between the V and J ends, shortened by 0 bases and 5 bases respectively, the junction contains 13 bases. The germline V gene sets CDR1 to LGHNA and CDR2 to YSLEER. High-throughput TCR beta sequencing profiled peripheral blood CD8+ and CD4+ T cells from healthy donors, Susac syndrome patients and multiple sclerosis patients. The multiple sclerosis controls were treatment-naive patients who had stable or active relapsing-remitting disease and met the revised McDonald criteria. Bulk CD8+ and CD4+ T cells were purified magnetically by negative isolation, whereas CD8+ TEMRA cells were enriched by FACS. Blood was collected in EDTA tubes and processed within 24 hours, with PBMCs isolated through density gradient centrifugation. PBMCs intended for TCR sequencing were frozen in liquid nitrogen and were later thawed in a 37 degrees C water bath. The sorted or isolated CD4+, CD8+ and CD8+ TEMRA cells reached a purity of at least 90%.

Sequencing input: CD8+ T cells from PBMCs. This TCR was sampled from a human donor with multiple sclerosis. This chain is built from TRBV4-3 and TRBJ2-5; 5 matching bases give a weak D call of TRBD2. The sequence in DNA is TGCGCCAGCAGCCAAGATCGGGGTACCCCGGAGACCCAGTACTTC. This yields the protein CASSQDRGTPETQYF.